One sample yielded the 20 T cell receptor beta chains listed below, sequenced in a study of beta chain features in type 1 diabetes. All of the isolated RNA was reverse transcribed, so expressed TCRB transcripts were sequenced. TCRdb keeps only in-frame clones here, not all; method: immunoSEQ multiplex PCR. This table has about 640,000 clones, around an eighth appearing once. Their cognate antigens are unknown. General observations from the study: Moderately but significantly shorter TCRB CDR3s were found in Type 1 diabetes patients in all four CD4+ subsets.

Sequencing was done on a sample of naive CD4+ T cells from blood. These receptors were obtained from a young man with type 1 diabetes.

The rearrangement uses TRBV19 and TRBJ2-4, with unresolved D. Germline CDR1 and CDR2: LNHDA and SQIVND (reference sequence). The CDR3 loop spans 12 amino acids. V lost 7 bases and J 6 bases, leaving 10 bases between the germline ends. The CDR3 DNA sequence: TGTGCCAGTATTGGGTTGGGAAACATTCAGTACTTC. It encodes CASIGLGNIQYF. Variable domain in full (rest from reference TRBV19 and TRBJ2-4): DGGITQSPKYLFRKEGQNVTLSCEQNLNHDAMYWYRQDPGQGLRLIYYSQIVNDFQKGDIAEGYSVSREKKESFPLTVTSAQKNPTAFYLCASIGLGNIQYFGAGTRLSVL.

In its sample, this clone was seen a few times. DNA for the CDR3: TGCAGCGTTGAGGGCAGGGGGCTTTACGAGCAGTACTTC. This codes for CSVEGRGLYEQYF. V gene TRBV29-1 combines with J gene TRBJ2-7, with 8 bases aligning to TRBD1. This CDR3 has 13 residues. With 3 bases clipped from V and 4 bases from J, the junction kept 5 bases outside the gene matches. Germline V gene lookup returns CDR1 SQVTM and CDR2 ANQGSEA.

This clone was seen more than once but under ten times. The rearrangement joins TRBV7-2 to TRBJ1-4; 7 bases are shared with TRBD1. Germline CDR1 is SGHTA and CDR2 is FQGNSA. The trim removed 2 bases at V and 6 bases at J, leaving 6 bases unmatched. This CDR3 has 15 amino acids. The CDR3 sequence: CASSLTTGLDEKLFF. Written as DNA, the CDR3 is TGTGCCAGCAGCTTAACGACAGGGTTGGATGAAAAACTGTTTTTT.

This clone was observed a handful of times. The rearrangement links TRBV10-3 to TRBJ2-7; a possible D gene is TRBD1 (6 bases). V lost 2 bases to trimming and J lost 6 bases, with 11 bases between them. In germline, CDR1 is ENHRY, CDR2 SYGVKD. The length of the CDR3 is 13 residues. The DNA of the CDR3 is TGTGCCATCAGTGAGGGACAGAGGGCCGAGCAGTACTTC. Its protein is CAISEGQRAEQYF.

This clone turned up a few times. The same CDR3 is also encoded by other DNA sequences in this sample. The rearrangement joins TRBV18 to TRBJ2-1; either TRBD1 or TRBD2 may fit D (5 bases each). Germline CDR1 is KGHSH and CDR2 is LQKENI. CDR3 length: 15 residues. Trimming took 2 bases from V and 0 from J, leaving 8 bases between them. The chain's CDR3 is CASSPGTGSYNEQFF. For the CDR3, the DNA is TGTGCCAGCTCACCAGGGACGGGCTCCTACAATGAGCAGTTCTTC.

This clone has just a few counts. V usage is TRBV11-2 and J usage is TRBJ2-2, with no clear D. The germline V gene has CDR1 SGHAT and CDR2 FQNNGV. V was shortened by 5 bases and J by 0 bases, with 13 bases between the two germline ends. The CDR3 runs 16 residues. CDR3 nucleotides: TGTGCCAGCAGCCCTACCGGATCCACGAACACCGGGGAGCTGTTTTTT. Its protein product is CASSPTGSTNTGELFF.

A few counts support this clone. The chain carries TRBV7-8 and TRBJ2-7, with TRBD2 as a possible D gene (5 bases). The CDR3 is 13 amino acids. The V end lost 5 bases, the J end lost 3 bases, and 11 bases lay between the germline ends. Germline V gene sequence: CDR1 SGHVS, CDR2 FQNEAQ. The CDR3 region has the DNA TGTGCCAGCAGCCCCGACGGGAACTACGAGCAGTACTTC. As protein: CASSPDGNYEQYF. Based on the CDR3 plus reference TRBV7-8 and TRBJ2-7, the full variable domain is GAGVSQSPRYKVAKRGQDVALRCDPISGHVSLFWYQQALGQGPEFLTYFQNEAQLDKSGLPSDRFFAERPEGSVSTLKIQRTQQEDSAVYLCASSPDGNYEQYFGPGTRLTVT.

This clone was observed a few times. The chain joins TRBV30 to TRBJ1-2; 8 bases are shared with TRBD1. Germline V gene data show CDR1 as GTSNPN and CDR2 as SVGIG (reference sequence). The CDR3 extends over 13 amino acids. Trimming took 5 bases from V and 7 from J; bases not matched to a gene: 9. In DNA form, the CDR3 reads TGTGCCTGGGACGGACAGGGCGAGGGTGGCTACACCTTC. It encodes CAWDGQGEGGYTF.

This clone was found a few times. V usage is TRBV29-1 and J usage is TRBJ2-1, with TRBD2 matching over 8 bases. V shed 4 bases and J 10 bases; nucleotides not matched to a gene: 9. The germline V gene encodes CDR1 SQVTM and CDR2 ANQGSEA. CDR3 length equals 13 residues. This CDR3 reads CSVVGQVAGEQFF. The CDR3 DNA follows: TGCAGCGTTGTAGGGCAGGTAGCGGGAGAGCAGTTCTTC.

The chain recombines TRBV28 with TRBJ1-6; D gene unclear. The V end was cut by 1 base, the J end by 7 bases, with 8 bases between. Germline-derived CDR1 and CDR2 are MDHEN and SYDVKM. The CDR3 is 14 amino acids. The CDR3: CASSLYTSNSPLHF. Written as DNA, the CDR3 is TGTGCCAGCAGTTTATACACGAGCAATTCACCCCTCCACTTT.

This chain joins TRBV7-9 and TRBJ1-5, with 10 positions matching TRBD1. CDR1 SEHNR and CDR2 FQNEAQ come from the germline V gene (reference sequence). V lost 5 bases and J lost 5; bases outside the gene matches: 9. This CDR3 contains 16 residues. As DNA, the CDR3 is TGTGCCAGCAGCGGGGGGACAGGGGTTCCTCATCAGCCCCAGCATTTT. This encodes CASSGGTGVPHQPQHF. Combining the CDR3 with reference TRBV7-9 and TRBJ1-5 gives the whole variable domain DTGVSQNPRHKITKRGQNVTFRCDPISEHNRLYWYRQTLGQGPEFLTYFQNEAQLEKSRLLSDRFSAERPKGSFSTLEIQRTEQGDSAMYLCASSGGTGVPHQPQHFGDGTRLSIL.

The sample holds a few counts of this clone. The identical CDR3 is also encoded by other nucleotide sequences in the sample. CDR3 nucleotides: TGCGCCAGCAGCTTGACAGGGACCGGGGAGCTGTTTTTT. It codes for CASSLTGTGELFF. The genes are TRBV5-1 and TRBJ2-2, with D perhaps TRBD1 (6 bases). CDR1 SGHRS and CDR2 YFSETQ come from the germline V gene. V lost 1 base, J lost 5 bases, and 6 bases lay in between. This CDR3 is 13 amino acids long.

This clone was detected a few times. The chain has TRBV10-3 and TRBJ2-5; a weak D match, TRBD1 (6 bases). The germline V and J ends were trimmed by 6 bases and 2 bases, with 10 bases remaining between them. The length of the CDR3 is 13 residues. CDR1 is ENHRY and CDR2 is SYGVKD in the germline V gene. In nucleotides, the CDR3 is TGTGCCATCAGGGCAGGGGAGCAAGAGACCCAGTACTTC. Translation: CAIRAGEQETQYF.

This rearrangement joins TRBV18 to TRBJ2-1, with D maybe TRBD1 (6 bases). Trimming cost V 8 bases and J 5 bases, with 19 bases left between them. Germline CDR1 and CDR2: KGHSH and LQKENI. This CDR3 is built from 15 residues. Written as DNA, the CDR3 is TGTGCCAGCATCACCCCGGACAGAGCCAACAATGAGCAGTTCTTC. Protein sequence: CASITPDRANNEQFF.

The chain employs TRBV7-2 and TRBJ2-7; TRBD2 aligns across 7 bases. Per germline, CDR1 SGHTA and CDR2 FQGNSA. V trimming: 3 bases; J trimming: 4 bases; junction bases outside the gene matches: 6. The CDR3 consists of 14 residues. The DNA of the CDR3 is TGTGCCAGCAGCTTCGGCGGGGGAGCGTACGAGCAGTACTTC. It is translated as CASSFGGGAYEQYF.

The genes are TRBV7-2 and TRBJ1-2; D is possibly TRBD1 (6 bases). V lost 7 bases and J 5 bases, leaving 20 bases between the germline ends. The CDR3 spans 15 residues. CDR1 and CDR2 from the germline V gene are SGHTA and FQGNSA. The chain's CDR3 is CASILVGGLDYGYTF. CDR3 in DNA: TGTGCCAGCATCCTAGTGGGGGGCCTGGATTATGGCTACACCTTC.

This clone was detected only a few times. The rearrangement uses TRBV21-1 and TRBJ2-7. TRBV21-1 is a pseudogene locus. This CDR3 has 15 residues. DNA of the CDR3: TGTGCCAGCAGCAAAGCGTCGACGGTATCCTACGAGCAGTACTTC. Translated, it gives CASSKASTVSYEQYF.

In its sample, this clone was seen a few times. This rearrangement joins TRBV2 to TRBJ2-1, with D unclear. Germline V gene data show CDR1 as SNHLY and CDR2 as FYNNEI. V was trimmed by 1 base and J by 6 bases, leaving 7 bases between them. The length of the CDR3 is 13 residues. The CDR3 here is CASSEERRNEQFF. The CDR3 nucleotides read TGTGCCAGCAGTGAAGAGCGACGCAATGAGCAGTTCTTC.

The DNA for the CDR3 is TGTGCCAGCACCTCCCTCCTGGGGGCGAACTACGAGCAGTACTTC. Translating gives CASTSLLGANYEQYF. The V and J genes are TRBV7-2 and TRBJ2-7; weak D call: TRBD1 (6 bases). CDR1 is SGHTA, CDR2 FQGNSA, per germline. The CDR3 contains 15 residues. Deletions cut 7 bases from V and 3 bases from J, with 19 bases between.

DNA of the CDR3: TGTGCCAGCAGTTTGGAGAGGCGGACTGAAGCTTTCTTT. Protein: CASSLERRTEAFF. The chain uses TRBV6-5 and TRBJ1-1; D not resolved. Per germline, CDR1 MNHEY and CDR2 SVGAGI. Trimming removed 4 bases from V and 5 bases from J, with 11 bases in between. The CDR3 spans 13 residues.